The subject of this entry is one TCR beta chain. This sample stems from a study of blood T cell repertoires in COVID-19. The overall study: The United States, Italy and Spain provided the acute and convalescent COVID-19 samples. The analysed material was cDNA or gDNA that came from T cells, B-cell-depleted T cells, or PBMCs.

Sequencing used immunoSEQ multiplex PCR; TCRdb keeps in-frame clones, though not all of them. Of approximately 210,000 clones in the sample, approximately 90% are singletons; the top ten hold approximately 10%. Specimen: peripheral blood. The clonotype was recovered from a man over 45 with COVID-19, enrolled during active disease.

The CDR3 bases are TGTGCCAGCAGCGTAGCGGAAGGGGTCACCATATATTTT. As protein: CASSVAEGVTIYF. This rearrangement joins TRBV9 to TRBJ1-3, with a tentative D call TRBD1 (5 bases). Trimming shortened V by 0 bases and J by 9 bases, and 10 bases separated the two germline ends. Per germline, CDR1 SGDLS and CDR2 YYNGEE. The CDR3 consists of 13 residues.